This is a list of T cell receptor beta chains from one sample in a study of T cell responses to AZD1222 COVID-19 vaccine. Data came from immunoSEQ multiplex PCR; TCRdb stores just in-frame clones and leaves some out. The table includes 100,000 to 150,000 clones, 88% detected once. The material was peripheral blood, obtained on day 0 of AZD1222 vaccination. The receptors come from an adult in good health. Both conserved end residues are part of each CDR3. The D gene is left open where the match is weak. Some rows mark clone size as missing; the rest say once, few, many or name a class of expanded clone.

j_call clone_size v_call d_call cdr3_nt cdr3_aa
TRBJ1-4 . TRBV19 . TGTGCCAGTAGTTCGCAGGCAACAACTAATGAAAAACTGTTTTTT CASSSQATTNEKLFF
TRBJ1-1 . TRBV11-1 . TGTGCCAGCAGCCGTAGGGGGGGAAACACTGAAGCTTTCTTT CASSRRGGNTEAFF
TRBJ1-2 . TRBV18 . TGTGCCAGCTCCGTCAACAGTCATGGCTACACCTTC CASSVNSHGYTF
TRBJ1-2 . TRBV2 TRBD1 TGTGCCAGCAGTGGGACCGGGACAGGGGGATCGAGTGGCTACACCTTC CASSGTGTGGSSGYTF
TRBJ2-1 . TRBV9 . TGTGCCAGCAGCGTAGCGGGAGAGGGTTACAATGAGCAGTTCTTC CASSVAGEGYNEQFF
TRBJ1-4 . TRBV28 TRBD1 TGTGCCAGCAGTTCCCACCAGGGGGCGGGGGATGAAAAACTGTTTTTT CASSSHQGAGDEKLFF
TRBJ1-4 few TRBV5-1 . TGCGCCAGCAGCCGAACTGGACAGTCAAATGAAAAACTGTTTTTT CASSRTGQSNEKLFF
TRBJ1-6 . TRBV7-2 . TGTGCCAGCAGCTTAGAGGCAGTATATAATTCACCCCTCCACTTT CASSLEAVYNSPLHF
TRBJ2-5 . TRBV29-1 . TGCAGCGCCAGGGACCGGGAGACCCAGTACTTC CSARDRETQYF
TRBJ2-2 once TRBV27 . TGTGCCAGCAGCCTCCTCCGAGGGGAGCTGTTTTTT CASSLLRGELFF
TRBJ2-1 . TRBV5-5 . TGTGCCAGCAGCTTGATGGGGCTAAACAATGAGCAGTTCTTC CASSLMGLNNEQFF
TRBJ2-1 . TRBV7-9 . TGTGCCAGCAGCTTAGTTGGGCAGGCCGCCTCCTACAATGAGCAGTTCTTC CASSLVGQAASYNEQFF
TRBJ2-7 once TRBV7-2 . TGTGCCAGCAGCCCCCGTTACTACGAGCAGTACTTC CASSPRYYEQYF
TRBJ2-1 . TRBV3-1/TRBV3-2 . TGTGCCAGCAGCCATAGCTCGGGAGCGACTTACAATGAGCAGTTCTTC CASSHSSGATYNEQFF
TRBJ1-3 . TRBV24-1 TRBD1 TGTGCCACCAGTGATTCCCCGGGACAGGGTCCAAACACCATATATTTT CATSDSPGQGPNTIYF
TRBJ2-1 . TRBV29-1 TRBD1 TGCAGCGTTCAAGGGGGCGCCGTCAATGAGCAGTTCTTC CSVQGGAVNEQFF
TRBJ1-2 . TRBV4-3 . TGCGCCAGCAGCCGTGAAGGATCCTATGGCTACACCTTC CASSREGSYGYTF
TRBJ2-1 . TRBV28 . TGTGCCAGCAGTTACCCGGCCCGAGGCAATGAGCAGTTCTTC CASSYPARGNEQFF
TRBJ2-7 . TRBV15 . TGTGCCACCAGCAGAGACCTGCGCGAGCAGTACTTC CATSRDLREQYF
TRBJ2-5 . TRBV5-1 . TGCGCCAGCAGCTTGGCCTCTGGGGGAGGAGAGACCCAGTACTTC CASSLASGGGETQYF
TRBJ1-6 . TRBV5-1 . TGCGCCAGCAAGGACCAGGGTTACAATTCACCCCTCCACTTT CASKDQGYNSPLHF
TRBJ2-7 few TRBV9 TRBD2 TGTGCCAGCAGCGTAGATCTAGCGGGGGGGTACCCCGAGCAGTACTTC CASSVDLAGGYPEQYF
TRBJ2-5 . TRBV27 . TGTGCCAGCAGTCTAGTGGGCGACCAAGAGACCCAGTACTTC CASSLVGDQETQYF
TRBJ1-4 . TRBV27 TRBD1 TGTGCCAGCAGTAGACAGGGAGCACGGGTTAATGAAAAACTGTTTTTT CASSRQGARVNEKLFF
TRBJ1-5 . TRBV28 . TGTGCCACCTCAAGGGTTGGCAATCAGCCCCAGCATTTT CATSRVGNQPQHF
TRBJ1-2 . TRBV12-3/TRBV12-4 . TGTGCCAGCAGTTTCGGACTCGGAGGCTACACCTTC CASSFGLGGYTF
TRBJ2-2 . TRBV19 . TGTGCCAGTAGTATAGGAGGACGACCGGGGCTCGGGGAGCTGTTTTTT CASSIGGRPGLGELFF
TRBJ2-5 . TRBV29-1 . TGCAGCGTTGCCGCCGGAACAGGGCCCCAAGAGACCCAGTACTTC CSVAAGTGPQETQYF
TRBJ1-2 . TRBV4-3 TRBD1 TGCGCCAGCAGCCAGACAGGGTCCTATGGCTACACCTTC CASSQTGSYGYTF
TRBJ2-1 . TRBV6-4 . TGTGCCAGCAGTGGTCGCTACTCCAATGAGCAGTTCTTC CASSGRYSNEQFF
TRBJ2-1 . TRBV9 TRBD2 TGTGCCAGCAGGGGAGGACTAGCGGGAGAGAAGTTCTTC CASRGGLAGEKFF
TRBJ2-7 . TRBV5-4 TRBD2 TGTGCCAGCAGCACAGCGGGGGACTCCTACGAGCAGTACTTC CASSTAGDSYEQYF
TRBJ2-7 . TRBV18 TRBD1 TGTGCCAGCTCACGTGTAGGGGACAGCTCCTACGAGCAGTACTTC CASSRVGDSSYEQYF
TRBJ1-5 . TRBV28 . TGTGCCAGCAGTTCCCCCAGACAGGAAACGGATGACCCGCCCCAGCATTTT CASSSPRQETDDPPQHF
TRBJ1-1 . TRBV7-3 . TGTGCCAGCAGCTTAAAGGGACTGGGGAACACTGAAGCTTTCTTT CASSLKGLGNTEAFF
TRBJ1-1 . TRBV19 . TGTGCCAGTAGCCCGGGTATGGGTGCTGAAGCTTTCTTT CASSPGMGAEAFF
TRBJ1-5 once TRBV6-6 . TGTGCCAGCAGGTTAGACAGCCCAGGTTACCATCAGCCCCAGCATTTT CASRLDSPGYHQPQHF
TRBJ2-7 . TRBV7-9 . TGTGCCAGCAGCCAGGGACCTCCGACCTACGAGCAGTACTTC CASSQGPPTYEQYF
TRBJ1-2 . TRBV3-1/TRBV3-2 TRBD1 TGTGCCAGCAGCCAAGAAGAGGCAGGGGGGAATGGCTACACCTTC CASSQEEAGGNGYTF
TRBJ1-6 . TRBV6-2/TRBV6-3 . TGTGCCAGCAGCCTGACAGGCGGTCAGCCCCTCCACTTT CASSLTGGQPLHF
TRBJ2-7 . TRBV2 . TGTGCCAGCAGTGTCGAGGCCAGCTCCTACGAGCAGTACTTC CASSVEASSYEQYF
TRBJ1-1 . TRBV2 TRBD1 TGTGCCAGCAGTGAAACAGGGGGCGCTGCGGTGAACACTGAAGCTTTCTTT CASSETGGAAVNTEAFF
TRBJ2-6 . TRBV27 . TGTGCCAGCAGTTTATCCACGTCTGGGGCCAACGTCCTGACTTTC CASSLSTSGANVLTF
TRBJ2-1 . TRBV29-1 TRBD1 TGCAGCGTTGAAATACGGGACAGGGAGCAGTTCTTC CSVEIRDREQFF
TRBJ2-7 . TRBV12-3/TRBV12-4 . TGTGCCAGCAGTTCGGGGGCAAGCTACGAGCAGTACTTC CASSSGASYEQYF
TRBJ1-2 . TRBV28 . TGTGCCAGCAGTTTGCAAGCTTACTATGGCTACACCTTC CASSLQAYYGYTF
TRBJ2-7 . TRBV27 TRBD1 TGTGCCAGCAGTTTGACAGGGGACGGGTTGTTCTCCTACGAGCAGTACTTC CASSLTGDGLFSYEQYF